This T cell receptor beta chain comes out of a study of cytotoxic CD8 clonotypes in ibrutinib-treated CLL. This CDR3 has 15 residues. Germline V lookup: CDR1 MNHEY, CDR2 SMNVEV (reference sequence). Trimming stripped 4 bases from V and 0 bases from J, with 10 bases between. Repertoires were generated with immunoSEQ multiplex PCR, while TCRdb's copy carries only in-frame clones and drops some. The table records approximately 200,000 clones, around 70% of them present only once. The clonotype originates from a human donor with chronic lymphocytic leukemia. The genes are TRBV27 and TRBJ2-1, with D unclear. This specimen consisted of PBMCs, obtained after 24 months of ibrutinib treatment. The CDR3 DNA is TGTGCCAGCAGTTCGAGCACGAGCTCCTACAATGAGCAGTTCTTC. This gives the protein CASSSSTSSYNEQFF.